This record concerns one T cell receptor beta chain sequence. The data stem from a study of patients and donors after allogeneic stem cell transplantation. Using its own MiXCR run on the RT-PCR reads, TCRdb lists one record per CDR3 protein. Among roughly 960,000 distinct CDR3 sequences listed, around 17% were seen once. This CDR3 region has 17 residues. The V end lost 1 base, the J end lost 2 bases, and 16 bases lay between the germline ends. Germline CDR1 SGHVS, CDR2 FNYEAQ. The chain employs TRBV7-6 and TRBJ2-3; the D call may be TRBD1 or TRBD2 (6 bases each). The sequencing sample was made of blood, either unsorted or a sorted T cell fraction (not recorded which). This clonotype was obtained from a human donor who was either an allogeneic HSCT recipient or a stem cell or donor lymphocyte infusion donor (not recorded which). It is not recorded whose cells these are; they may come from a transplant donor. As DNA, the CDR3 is TGTGCCAGCAGCTTAGTCTCCGGGGGCGCGTCCACAGATACGCAGTATTTT. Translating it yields CASSLVSGGASTDTQYF.